Each of the 12 T cell receptor beta chains below was sequenced from the same sample in a study of vaccination effects on CD4 cells after COVID-19. Investigators separated out CD4+ T cells once about 10 days of culture had passed. TCRdb's copy holds only in-frame clones and misses some; the assay was immunoSEQ multiplex PCR. The sample contains tens of thousands of clones, about 78% of which appear only once. No antigen has been identified for these receptors. The material was CD4+ T cells from PBMCs cultured without peptide, obtained before COVID-19 vaccination. The origin of the receptors is a human donor who had a prior SARS-CoV-2 infection.

V and J are TRBV7-9 and TRBJ2-2; D is undetermined. The V gene lost 6 bases and the J gene lost 3 bases, with 2 bases spanning the gap. Looked up from germline, CDR1 is SEHNR and CDR2 is FQNEAQ (reference sequence). The CDR3 contains 11 residues. CDR3 nucleotide sequence: TGTGCCAGCAGGTACACCGGGGAGCTGTTTTTT. Translation gives CASRYTGELFF.

This chain links TRBV9 with TRBJ2-5; no clear D gene. The CDR3 consists of 13 residues. Germline V lookup: CDR1 SGDLS, CDR2 YYNGEE. V was clipped by 1 base and J by 2 bases, with 6 bases between them. CDR3 DNA: TGTGCCAGCAGCGTACGAATGCAAGAGACCCAGTACTTC. It is translated as CASSVRMQETQYF.

This clone was observed a handful of times. The J gene is TRBJ2-7, the V gene TRBV29-1; TRBD2 might be the D (6 bases). Trimming removed 4 bases from V and 2 bases from J, with 12 bases in between. CDR3 length equals 13 residues. CDR1 and CDR2 (germline): SQVTM, ANQGSEA. The CDR3 loop reads CSVAGGTAYEQYF. CDR3 DNA sequence: TGCAGCGTTGCTGGCGGGACCGCCTACGAGCAGTACTTC.

The chain has TRBV24-1 and TRBJ2-3; D gene uncertain. Germline V gene sequence: CDR1 KGHDR, CDR2 SFDVKD. V was cut by 0 bases and J by 0 bases, with 9 bases left in between. The CDR3 covers 16 residues. This CDR3 is CATSDLPDGSTDTQYF. The CDR3 DNA is TGTGCCACCAGTGATTTGCCGGACGGAAGCACAGATACGCAGTATTTT.

This rearrangement joins TRBV15 to TRBJ2-1; 7 bases match TRBD2. V shed 0 bases, J shed 7 bases, and the junction held 6 bases outside the gene matches. The CDR3 totals 15 residues. Germline CDR1 and CDR2: LNHNV and YYDKDF (reference sequence). CDR3 DNA sequence: TGTGCCACCAGCAGAGATCGGGATAGCGGGAATGAGCAGTTCTTC. Its protein product is CATSRDRDSGNEQFF.

The chain joins TRBV2 to TRBJ1-2, with D tentatively TRBD1 (5 bases). With 5 bases removed from V and 8 bases from J, the gap between germline ends came to 15 bases. Per the germline V gene, CDR1 is SNHLY and CDR2 is FYNNEI. CDR3 size: 13 residues. The CDR3 here is CASSTTGLGGYTF. The DNA for the CDR3 is TGTGCCAGCAGTACCACAGGCCTCGGGGGCTACACCTTC. Full variable domain (outside the CDR3, taken from reference TRBV2 and TRBJ1-2): EPEVTQTPSHQVTQMGQEVILRCVPISNHLYFYWYRQILGQKVEFLVSFYNNEISEKSEIFDDQFSVERPDGSNFTLKIRSTKLEDSAMYFCASSTTGLGGYTFGSGTRLTVV.

J is TRBJ1-5 and V is TRBV29-1; 8 bases align to TRBD1. The V segment lost 6 bases and the J segment 6 bases; nucleotides outside the gene matches: 7. The germline CDR1 and CDR2 sequences are SQVTM and ANQGSEA. The length of the CDR3 is 13 residues. The CDR3 DNA follows: TGCAGCGTAGGACAGGGATCGACTCAGCCCCAGCATTTT. It is translated as CSVGQGSTQPQHF.

In this sample, this clone turned up a few times. The V call is TRBV4-2, the J call TRBJ2-3; 9 bases map to TRBD1. The CDR3 extends over 17 amino acids. Trimming took 1 base from V and 5 from J; bases not matched to a gene: 10. Germline CDR1 LGHNA, CDR2 YNFKEQ. The CDR3 nucleotides read TGTGCCAGCAGCCAAGCATTCCCGGGACAGGGATTAGATACGCAGTATTTT. Encoded protein: CASSQAFPGQGLDTQYF.

The genes are TRBV5-8 and TRBJ2-3; D unresolved. V was clipped by 4 bases and J by 6 bases, with 18 bases between them. Germline CDR1 and CDR2: SGHTS and YDEGEE. There are 15 residues in the CDR3. The CDR3 bases are TGTGCCAGCAGCAAATCACCATCCGTTGAGGATACGCAGTATTTT. Encoded protein: CASSKSPSVEDTQYF.

The chain joins TRBV4-2 to TRBJ2-1, with TRBD2 matching 12 bases. Germline assignment: CDR1 LGHNA and CDR2 YNFKEQ. The trim removed 3 bases at V and 5 bases at J, leaving 8 bases unmatched. This CDR3 has 17 amino acids. CDR3 in amino acids: CASSQGLAGGINNEQFF. DNA for the CDR3: TGTGCCAGCAGCCAGGGCCTAGCGGGGGGGATCAACAATGAGCAGTTCTTC.

The rearrangement uses TRBV7-2 and TRBJ2-3; no reliable D call. V was pared by 2 bases and J by 7 bases, with 10 bases between. The CDR3 is made up of 13 amino acids. CDR1 and CDR2 from the germline V gene are SGHTA and FQGNSA. CDR3 sequence: CASSLRRIYTQYF. CDR3 nucleotides: TGTGCCAGCAGCTTACGCAGGATATATACGCAGTATTTT.

The chain links TRBV18 to TRBJ1-1; the D is unclear. Trimming left V 2 bases short and J 1 base short, with 11 bases between. The germline CDR1 and CDR2 sequences are KGHSH and LQKENI. The CDR3 has 15 residues. CDR3 in DNA: TGTGCCAGCTCACCATCTGCGACAACGAACACTGAAGCTTTCTTT. Amino acid sequence: CASSPSATTNTEAFF.